This TCR beta chain is drawn from a study of blood T cell repertoires in COVID-19. For the study at large: In each case, the material was cDNA or gDNA derived from T cells, B-cell-depleted T cells, or PBMCs.

With 6 bases removed from V and 1 base from J, the gap between germline ends came to 9 bases. The CDR3 length is 13 residues. The germline CDR1 and CDR2 sequences are MNHEY and SVGAGI. This clone has a single count. Original analysis: Reference gene primer amplification yielded estimated nucleated cell counts. Some clones are missing from TCRdb's copy, which holds only in-frame ones; the method was immunoSEQ multiplex PCR. For V, J and clone size, that table is used; D and trimming come from the DNA. The top ten hold 1% to 1.5% of the sample, which has roughly 300,000 clones, about 83% seen once. This clonotype was sampled from a woman between 45 and 60 years old with acute or convalescent COVID-19. Material for sequencing was peripheral blood. The rearrangement links TRBV6-5 to TRBJ1-1; no clear D. CDR3 residues: CASRGDTNTEAFF. In nucleotides, the CDR3 is TGTGCCAGCAGGGGTGACACGAACACTGAAGCTTTCTTT.